The 15 T cell receptor beta chains below come from one sample, sequenced in a study of beta chain features in type 1 diabetes (dated by TCRdb to between 2017 and 2018). Results the study describes overall, beyond this receptor: In all four CD4+ subsets, TCRB CDR3 length was moderately but significantly shorter in type 1 diabetes patients.

Libraries were constructed by the immunoSEQ multiplex PCR assay. The entire isolated RNA was reverse transcribed using the High Capacity cDNA Reverse Transcription Kit, and thus expressed TCRB transcripts were sequenced. TCRdb limited this immuneACCESS table to in-frame rearrangements with V and J called. A share of clones is missing; checked studies link under half to unresolved V genes, and the rest is unexplained. For this sample the table gives roughly 70,000 clones, of which almost 50% were detected only once. 0.65% to 0.9% of the sample is held by the ten biggest clonotypes. Their recognized antigens are unknown. The source material was central memory CD4+ T cells from blood. These receptors were obtained from a man younger than 45 with type 1 diabetes.

The rearrangement uses TRBV11-2 and TRBJ2-1, with D perhaps TRBD1 (5 bases). Germline V gene data show CDR1 as SGHAT and CDR2 as FQNNGV. V lost 5 bases and J lost 10, with 9 bases in between. The CDR3 spans 11 residues. CDR3 sequence: CASSPRGEQFF. The DNA for the CDR3 is TGTGCCAGCAGCCCTAGGGGCGAGCAGTTCTTC.

The CDR3 DNA reads as TGTGCCAGCAGCTTAGTACAGGGGGACGGCTACACCTTC. Protein: CASSLVQGDGYTF. The chain couples TRBV7-6 to TRBJ1-2; 8 nucleotides match TRBD1. CDR1 and CDR2 (germline): SGHVS, FNYEAQ. CDR3 length equals 13 residues. V gave up 1 base and J gave up 8 bases; unmatched junction bases: 3.

The table lists this clone with a few counts. J is TRBJ1-1 and V is TRBV11-2, with TRBD1 as a possible D gene (6 bases). The CDR3 runs to 14 residues. V was shortened by 5 bases and J by 8 bases, with 18 bases between the two germline ends. Germline CDR1 SGHAT, CDR2 FQNNGV. The CDR3 sequence is CASSPQGQLNEAFF. The DNA of the CDR3 is TGTGCCAGCAGCCCACAAGGACAGCTCAACGAAGCTTTCTTT.

This clone was counted between two and nine times. The genes are TRBV14 and TRBJ2-1; 9 nucleotides match TRBD2. Losses at the gene ends were 1 base for V and 4 bases for J; bases not matched to a gene: 2. Looked up from germline, CDR1 is SGHDN and CDR2 is FVKESK. The length of the CDR3 is 15 residues. The CDR3 bases are TGTGCCAGCAGCCAAGCCAGCGGGGGGTACAATGAGCAGTTCTTC. It codes for CASSQASGGYNEQFF.

This chain joins TRBV29-1 and TRBJ1-2, with D possibly TRBD1 on 5 matching bases. Trimming cost V 3 bases and J 6 bases, with 14 bases left between them. The CDR3 has 13 amino acids. Looked up from germline, CDR1 is SQVTM and CDR2 is ANQGSEA. The CDR3 DNA is TGCAGCGTTGAGTCTGGGAGGGGTAATGGCTACACCTTC. This gives the protein CSVESGRGNGYTF.

The gene calls are TRBV30 and TRBJ2-2; D unresolved. Germline values: CDR1 GTSNPN, CDR2 SVGIG (reference sequence). V lost 2 bases to trimming and J lost 2 bases, with 3 bases between them. This CDR3 has 12 amino acids. CDR3 sequence (DNA): TGTGCCTGGAGTCCTAACACCGGGGAGCTGTTTTTT. Translation gives CAWSPNTGELFF.

The chain carries TRBV11-2 and TRBJ2-7, with TRBD2 matching over 10 bases. Germline V gives CDR1 SGHAT, CDR2 FQNNGV. V lost 1 base and J lost 4; bases outside the gene matches: 1. This CDR3 region has 14 residues. CDR3 amino acids: CASSLVLAGYEQYF. The CDR3 coding sequence is TGTGCCAGCAGCTTAGTACTAGCGGGATACGAGCAGTACTTC.

This chain uses TRBV6-1 with TRBJ2-5; a possible D gene is TRBD1 (6 bases). Germline CDR1 and CDR2: MNHNS and SASEGT. CDR3 length equals 16 residues. Trimming pared 3 bases from V and 4 bases from J, leaving 18 bases between. The CDR3 DNA is TGTGCCAGCAGTGATTTTGTTCGGACAGTCCGAGAGACCCAGTACTTC. Translated, it gives CASSDFVRTVRETQYF.

This clone was counted between two and nine times. V usage is TRBV7-2 and J usage is TRBJ1-5; no clear D. The CDR3 covers 14 residues. Germline V CDR1 and CDR2: SGHTA, FQGNSA. V lost 5 bases and J 1 base, leaving 9 bases between the germline ends. The CDR3 region is CASSLDLSNQPQHF. The CDR3 DNA follows: TGTGCCAGCAGCCTAGACTTGAGCAATCAGCCCCAGCATTTT.

This chain uses TRBV2 with TRBJ1-5, with 12 bases lining up with TRBD1. The V and J ends lost 7 bases and 2 bases, in that order; junction bases with no gene match: 6. The CDR3 is made up of 16 amino acids. Germline loops: CDR1 SNHLY, CDR2 FYNNEI. CDR3 sequence (DNA): TGTGCCAGCACGGGACAGGGGGCAAGGGGCAATCAGCCCCAGCATTTT. Translation: CASTGQGARGNQPQHF. Based on the CDR3 plus reference TRBV2 and TRBJ1-5, the full variable domain is EPEVTQTPSHQVTQMGQEVILRCVPISNHLYFYWYRQILGQKVEFLVSFYNNEISEKSEIFDDQFSVERPDGSNFTLKIRSTKLEDSAMYFCASTGQGARGNQPQHFGDGTRLSIL.

This clone was counted a few times. This chain connects TRBV2 to TRBJ2-7, with 8 positions matching TRBD1. J was trimmed by 5 bases and V by 6 bases; bases with no gene match: 6. CDR1 is SNHLY and CDR2 is FYNNEI in the germline V gene. This CDR3 is built from 13 residues. The CDR3 protein is CASSPDRGHEQYF. DNA for the CDR3: TGTGCCAGCAGCCCAGACAGGGGCCACGAGCAGTACTTC. Looking up the rest from reference TRBV2 and TRBJ2-7 gives the full variable domain: EPEVTQTPSHQVTQMGQEVILRCVPISNHLYFYWYRQILGQKVEFLVSFYNNEISEKSEIFDDQFSVERPDGSNFTLKIRSTKLEDSAMYFCASSPDRGHEQYFGPGTRLTVT.

The rearrangement joins TRBV19 to TRBJ1-5, with D perhaps TRBD1 (5 bases). Germline V lookup: CDR1 LNHDA, CDR2 SQIVND (reference sequence). There are 17 residues in the CDR3. V shed 5 bases and J shed 0 bases, with 17 bases lying between them. DNA of the CDR3: TGTGCCAGTAGTGCCCTCGGGGGGGGAATTAGCAATCAGCCCCAGCATTTT. It yields the protein CASSALGGGISNQPQHF.

The chain combines TRBV2 with TRBJ2-3, with 7 bases matching TRBD2. The J segment lost 7 bases and the V segment lost 3 bases, leaving 10 bases of the junction unmatched. CDR1 is SNHLY, CDR2 FYNNEI, per germline. The CDR3 spans 15 residues. The chain's CDR3 is CASSDTGLGGNTQYF. The DNA for the CDR3 is TGTGCCAGCAGTGACACGGGGCTGGGAGGGAATACGCAGTATTTT.

Concerning this clone: Other nucleotide sequences from this sample produce the same CDR3. V usage is TRBV5-1 and J usage is TRBJ2-3, with TRBD2 matching 12 bases. The germline V gene encodes CDR1 SGHRS and CDR2 YFSETQ. With 4 bases clipped from V and 5 bases from J, the junction kept 2 bases outside the gene matches. There are 14 residues in the CDR3. This CDR3 reads CASSTTSGGDTQYF. In DNA form, the CDR3 reads TGCGCCAGCAGCACGACTAGCGGGGGAGATACGCAGTATTTT.

The chain recombines TRBV6-1 with TRBJ2-5, with TRBD2 as a possible D gene (6 bases). V was trimmed by 6 bases and J by 7 bases, leaving 18 bases between them. The CDR3 consists of 14 residues. Per the germline V gene, CDR1 is MNHNS and CDR2 is SASEGT. CDR3 amino acids: CASSSLTRDGTQYF. The CDR3 DNA reads as TGTGCCAGCAGCTCATTGACTAGAGACGGGACCCAGTACTTC.